This T cell receptor beta chain was recorded in a study of shared clonotypes between healthy human individuals. Looking at the study overall: The donor group consisted of a couple of women and three men, aged 18 to 49. Study findings and constraints: When naive CD4 clonotypes were compared across a few donors, roughly 4.9% were shared.

In the case of this clone: Its antigen is not identified.

Selected positively for CCR7 and CD45RO-negative, naive CD8 cells excluded terminally differentiated effector memory CD45RA+ cells. An approximately 180 ng quantity of DNA, around 30,000 T cell genomes, went into the sorted-subset replicate PCRs. Some clones are missing from TCRdb's copy, which holds only in-frame ones; the method was immunoSEQ multiplex PCR. The sample records about 680,000 clones, 92% being singletons. The source material was naive CD8+ T cells sorted from blood. The TCR sequence derives from a man aged 25-45 years in good health.

CDR3 protein: CASSLVISGYTDTQYF. In DNA, the CDR3 is TGTGCCAGCAGCTTAGTAATTAGCGGTTACACAGATACGCAGTATTTT. This sequence joins TRBV7-9 and TRBJ2-3; D is possibly TRBD2 (6 bases). The V end was cut by 1 base, the J end by 2 bases, with 13 bases between. Germline V gene data show CDR1 as SEHNR and CDR2 as FQNEAQ (reference sequence). This CDR3 is 16 amino acids long. The entire variable domain, with the rest obtained from reference TRBV7-9 and TRBJ2-3, is as follows: DTGVSQNPRHKITKRGQNVTFRCDPISEHNRLYWYRQTLGQGPEFLTYFQNEAQLEKSRLLSDRFSAERPKGSFSTLEIQRTEQGDSAMYLCASSLVISGYTDTQYFGPGTRLTVL.